These 13 T cell receptor beta chains came from one sample sequenced in a study of CD8+ T cells in alopecia areata. As the sequencing template, cDNA was produced by extracting RNA and reverse transcribing it. Data came from immunoSEQ multiplex PCR; TCRdb stores just in-frame clones and leaves some out. The top ten clones hold 1% to 1.5% of a sample with 250,000 or so clones, 65% to 70% of them seen once. The sequences come from CD4+ T cells sorted from blood, collected at week 0. The receptors here all came from a human donor with alopecia areata.

This clone has only a few counts. This chain connects TRBV29-1 to TRBJ2-5; D may correspond to TRBD1 or TRBD2 (6 bases each). The CDR3 contains 12 residues. CDR1 and CDR2 (germline): SQVTM, ANQGSEA. Trimming took 7 bases from V and 1 from J, leaving 10 bases between them. This chain's CDR3 is CSAGGVQETQYF. Here the CDR3 DNA reads TGCAGCGCCGGGGGCGTCCAAGAGACCCAGTACTTC.

V and J are TRBV6-1 and TRBJ2-5; D may be TRBD1 (6 bases). The CDR3 sequence is 14 residues long. Trimming took 5 bases from V and 1 from J, leaving 11 bases between them. The germline CDR1 and CDR2 sequences are MNHNS and SASEGT. The CDR3 DNA reads as TGTGCCAGCAGTATGACAGGTATCCAAGAGACCCAGTACTTC. This translates into CASSMTGIQETQYF.

The V call is TRBV6-6, the J call TRBJ2-5; 10 positions match TRBD1. Trimming cost V 2 bases and J 1 base; bases outside gene matches: 4. The CDR3 length is 16 residues. In germline, CDR1 is MNHNY, CDR2 SVGAGI (reference sequence). CDR3 in DNA: TGTGCCAGCAGTTACCAGGGACAGGGGTCCCAAGAGACCCAGTACTTC. Translating gives CASSYQGQGSQETQYF.

This clone appeared once. This chain joins TRBV4-3 and TRBJ2-7, with TRBD2 identical over 7 bases. This CDR3 has 15 amino acids. Trimming removed 4 bases from V and 0 bases from J; junction bases left unmatched: 6. The germline gives CDR1 LGHNA, CDR2 YSLEER. The CDR3 sequence: CASSPGLVRSYEQYF. Written as DNA, the CDR3 is TGCGCCAGCAGCCCCGGACTAGTTCGCTCCTACGAGCAGTACTTC.

The V and J genes are TRBV29-1 and TRBJ1-1; D uncertain. The CDR3 totals 11 residues. Germline CDR1 and CDR2: SQVTM and ANQGSEA. The ends were cut back, 6 bases at V and 3 bases at J, with 8 bases in the middle. In DNA, the CDR3 is TGCAGCGTGGTGCTTTACACTGAAGCTTTCTTT. Residues: CSVVLYTEAFF.

With respect to this clone: The final CDR3 position lacks the conserved phenylalanine or tryptophan, pointing to a likely read error. No DNA is shown, since the ends of the CDR3 on it are uncertain; the CDR3 is the one TCRdb lists. This chain connects TRBV30 to TRBJ1-1. The CDR3 is 9 amino acids in total, end residues counted. The germline V gene encodes CDR1 GTSNPN and CDR2 SVGIG (reference sequence). CDR3 loop: CAWSVKGGA.

The chain joins TRBV20-1 to TRBJ1-2; D unclear. V lost 5 bases, J lost 7 bases, and 11 bases lay in between. The CDR3 spans 11 residues. The germline CDR1 and CDR2 sequences are DFQATT and SNEGSKA (reference sequence). As DNA, the CDR3 is TGCAGTGCTGGCCTGGAACGTGGCTACACCTTC. This translates into CSAGLERGYTF.

This chain joins TRBV5-1 and TRBJ2-2; 8 bases are shared with TRBD1. The CDR3 loop spans 16 amino acids. Trimming took 3 bases from V and 6 from J; bases not matched to a gene: 10. Germline CDR1 SGHRS, CDR2 YFSETQ. CDR3 sequence reads: CASSSDRARRPGELFF. The CDR3 coding sequence is TGCGCCAGCAGCTCGGACAGGGCGCGCCGTCCCGGGGAGCTGTTTTTT.

This sequence joins TRBV30 and TRBJ2-4; the D gene is possibly TRBD1 (6 bases). The CDR3 is 12 residues long. Germline CDR1 and CDR2: GTSNPN and SVGIG (reference sequence). V gave up 3 bases and J gave up 7 bases, with 10 bases separating them. For the CDR3, the DNA is TGTGCCTGGAGCCTGACAGGCAACATTCAGTACTTC. Its protein is CAWSLTGNIQYF.

The V and J genes are TRBV11-2 and TRBJ1-1; D not resolved. This CDR3 region has 14 residues. CDR1 is SGHAT and CDR2 is FQNNGV in the germline V gene. V lost 3 bases, J lost 4 bases, and 12 bases lay in between. For the CDR3, the DNA is TGTGCCAGCAGCTTGGCATTCCTGAGCACTGAAGCTTTCTTT. It codes for CASSLAFLSTEAFF.

The chain couples TRBV10-3 to TRBJ2-5, with unresolved D. Germline CDR1 and CDR2: ENHRY and SYGVKD. Trimming shortened V by 11 bases and J by 5 bases, and 12 bases separated the two germline ends. The CDR3 consists of 11 residues. As DNA, the CDR3 is TGTGCCTCCCGGACCCGGGAGACCCAGTACTTC. This gives the protein CASRTRETQYF.

This clone has only a few counts. The J gene is TRBJ2-7, the V gene TRBV15; TRBD1 is a possible D gene (6 bases). The CDR3 has 17 residues. V shed 0 bases and J shed 0 bases, with 15 bases lying between them. Germline loops: CDR1 LNHNV, CDR2 YYDKDF (reference sequence). This chain's CDR3 is CATSREVFRDISYEQYF. The CDR3 bases are TGTGCCACCAGCAGAGAGGTATTCCGGGACATCTCCTACGAGCAGTACTTC.

The J gene is TRBJ2-5, the V gene TRBV29-1, with TRBD1 matching over 8 bases. The CDR3 loop spans 12 amino acids. Germline values: CDR1 SQVTM, CDR2 ANQGSEA. J lost 5 bases, V lost 7 bases, and 6 bases had no gene match. CDR3 amino acids: CSASDRVETQYF. DNA of the CDR3: TGCAGCGCCTCGGACAGGGTGGAGACCCAGTACTTC.